One sample yielded the 2 T cell receptor beta chains listed below, sequenced in a study of blood T cell repertoires in COVID-19. Libraries were prepared by immunoSEQ multiplex PCR; TCRdb keeps only in-frame clonotypes and omits some of them. The sample consists of about 150,000 clones, approximately 83% of them appearing once. The sample consisted of peripheral blood. These receptors were obtained from a woman aged 60-70 years with acute or convalescent COVID-19.

The genes are TRBV27 and TRBJ1-4, with D possibly matching TRBD1 (5 bases). The CDR3 runs 15 residues. Germline V CDR1 and CDR2: MNHEY, SMNVEV (reference sequence). V lost 2 bases and J lost 7, with 14 bases in between. CDR3 nucleotide sequence: TGTGCCAGCAGTTTAGGTGGCGCAGGGCTTGAAAAACTGTTTTTT. Translated: CASSLGGAGLEKLFF. The full variable domain, with the rest looked up from reference TRBV27 and TRBJ1-4, is EAQVTQNPRYLITVTGKKLTVTCSQNMNHEYMSWYRQDPGLGLRQIYYSMNVEVTDKGDVPEGYKVSRKEKRNFPLILESPSPNQTSLYFCASSLGGAGLEKLFFGSGTQLSVL.

About this clone itself: A much larger clone differs from this one at a single base, so this may be a read error. The V call is TRBV5-5, the J call TRBJ2-7, with TRBD1 matching over 7 bases. Germline trimming cut 4 bases from V and 2 bases from J; bases unmatched to any gene: 6. Germline V gene data show CDR1 as SGHKS and CDR2 as YYEKEE (reference sequence). The CDR3 extends over 14 amino acids. The CDR3 region has the DNA TGTGCCAGCAGCGTGGGACAGTTTACCTACGAGCAGTACTTC. It yields the protein CASSVGQFTYEQYF.